A single sample gave rise to the 17 T cell receptor beta chains below, sequenced in a study of blood T cell repertoires in COVID-19. Sequenced by immunoSEQ multiplex PCR; TCRdb stores in-frame clones only, minus some. The sample records about 240,000 clones, over 80% being singletons. Source material: peripheral blood. The source is a woman aged 55-70 years with active or convalescent COVID-19.

Note on this clone: Other DNA variants within this sample encode the same CDR3. V usage is TRBV9 and J usage is TRBJ2-7; 13 bases line up with TRBD2. Trimming at V came to 2 bases and at J to 3 bases, leaving 2 bases not matched to a gene. The CDR3 runs 15 residues. Germline CDR1 and CDR2: SGDLS and YYNGEE. The CDR3 protein is CASSVGLAGNYEQYF. CDR3 sequence (DNA): TGTGCCAGCAGCGTGGGACTAGCGGGGAACTACGAGCAGTACTTC. Based on the CDR3 plus reference TRBV9 and TRBJ2-7, the full variable domain is DSGVTQTPKHLITATGQRVTLRCSPRSGDLSVYWYQQSLDQGLQFLIQYYNGEERAKGNILERFSAQQFPDLHSELNLSSLELGDSALYFCASSVGLAGNYEQYFGPGTRLTVT.

The sample holds one count of this clone. The V and J genes are TRBV21-1 and TRBJ2-7; the table names TRBD2, a call not compared with the DNA. TRBV21-1 is tagged as a pseudogene. The CDR3 length is 12 residues. CDR3 in DNA: TGTGCCGCGGCGGGGGGGTGCTACGAGCAGTACGTC. Its translation is CAAAGGCYEQYV.

The rearrangement links TRBV6-6 to TRBJ1-5; TRBD1 matches 11 bases. The CDR3 is made up of 17 amino acids. Germline V gene data show CDR1 as MNHNY and CDR2 as SVGAGI (reference sequence). J lost 4 bases, V lost 8 bases, and 13 bases had no gene match. The chain's CDR3 is CASGPGRTGGRNQPQHF. CDR3 in DNA: TGTGCCAGCGGTCCCGGGAGGACAGGGGGCAGGAATCAGCCCCAGCATTTT.

This clone came up a few times. The CDR3 sequence is CASNPGEWTQYF. CDR3 sequence (DNA): TGTGCCAGCAACCCGGGAGAATGGACCCAGTACTTC. The chain links TRBV2 to TRBJ2-5; perhaps TRBD2 as D (6 bases). CDR1 and CDR2 (germline): SNHLY, FYNNEI. This CDR3 spans 12 amino acids. Trimming cost V 7 bases and J 7 bases, with 13 bases left between them. The entire variable domain, with the rest obtained from reference TRBV2 and TRBJ2-5, is as follows: EPEVTQTPSHQVTQMGQEVILRCVPISNHLYFYWYRQILGQKVEFLVSFYNNEISEKSEIFDDQFSVERPDGSNFTLKIRSTKLEDSAMYFCASNPGEWTQYFGPGTRLLVL.

The V gene is TRBV10-3, the J gene TRBJ2-6, with 7 bases aligning to TRBD1. Per the germline V gene, CDR1 is ENHRY and CDR2 is SYGVKD. There are 19 residues in the CDR3. The V gene end was trimmed by 8 bases and the J gene end by 0 bases; junction bases not matched to a gene: 16. CDR3 coding DNA: TGTGCCATCTTTGACACAGGGGTCCTTCAAGACTCTGGGGCCAACGTCCTGACTTTC. It yields the protein CAIFDTGVLQDSGANVLTF.

This sequence joins TRBV19 and TRBJ1-5; 9 bases map to TRBD1. J was trimmed by 1 base and V by 3 bases; bases with no gene match: 7. Germline CDR1 is LNHDA and CDR2 is SQIVND (reference sequence). The CDR3 is made up of 17 amino acids. CDR3 nucleotides: TGTGCCAGTAGTATCCCACAGGGGGCAGTAAGCAATCAGCCCCAGCATTTT. This gives the protein CASSIPQGAVSNQPQHF.

CDR3 region: CASSLYSNQPQHF. DNA for the CDR3: TGTGCCAGCAGCTTGTATAGCAATCAGCCCCAGCATTTT. The chain has TRBV11-2 and TRBJ1-5; no reliable D call. V was clipped by 3 bases and J by 0 bases, with 3 bases between them. Germline V gene lookup returns CDR1 SGHAT and CDR2 FQNNGV. This CDR3 is 13 amino acids long.

The rearrangement uses TRBV4-1 and TRBJ1-2, with 12 bases fitting TRBD1. Germline trimming cut 0 bases from V and 12 bases from J; bases unmatched to any gene: 5. The germline V gene encodes CDR1 MGHRA and CDR2 YSYEKL. The CDR3 is made up of 14 amino acids. CDR3 DNA sequence: TGCGCCAGCAGCCAAGATGGGGACAGGGGGCAGGACACCTTC. Its protein product is CASSQDGDRGQDTF.

This clone was observed a few times. V and J are TRBV2 and TRBJ2-2; D is ambiguous. This CDR3 has 15 residues. The germline CDR1 and CDR2 sequences are SNHLY and FYNNEI. The V and J ends lost 2 bases and 1 base respectively, with 8 bases between them. As DNA, the CDR3 is TGTGCCAGCAGTGAACGTCAGGAGAACACCGGGGAGCTGTTTTTT. Its protein product is CASSERQENTGELFF.

This clone showed up just a few times. The chain employs TRBV2 and TRBJ1-6, with D maybe TRBD1 (6 bases). Trimming left V 6 bases short and J 10 bases short, with 13 bases between. The germline V gene encodes CDR1 SNHLY and CDR2 FYNNEI. The CDR3 has 13 amino acids. This chain's CDR3 is CASSGTLDSPLHF. The DNA for the CDR3 is TGTGCCAGCAGCGGGACATTAGACTCACCCCTCCACTTT.

This chain links TRBV15 with TRBJ1-1; D gene unclear. This CDR3 region has 13 residues. CDR1 is LNHNV, CDR2 YYDKDF, per germline (reference sequence). V dropped 9 bases and J dropped 0 bases, with 11 bases sitting between them. The CDR3 DNA sequence: TGTGCCACACGCCTAAAGATGAACACTGAAGCTTTCTTT. It specifies CATRLKMNTEAFF.

Written as DNA, the CDR3 is TGTGCCACCCACGGACAGGGGGAAGAGACCCAGTACTTC. It yields the protein CATHGQGEETQYF. The chain is built from TRBV21-1 and TRBJ2-5; whether TRBD1, the table's D call, matches the DNA was not checked. TRBV21-1 is reported as a pseudogene. The CDR3 length is 13 residues.

This chain joins TRBV5-1 and TRBJ1-1; perhaps TRBD1 as D (6 bases). CDR1 is SGHRS and CDR2 is YFSETQ in the germline V gene. V lost 4 bases, J lost 1 base, and 8 bases lay in between. The CDR3 runs 13 residues. CDR3 DNA sequence: TGCGCCAGCAGCGTGACAGGGAACACTGAAGCTTTCTTT. This codes for CASSVTGNTEAFF.

The chain is built from TRBV20-1 and TRBJ1-6; the D is unclear. Trimming took off 3 bases at V and 8 bases at J, with 11 bases between the two ends. Germline CDR1 is DFQATT and CDR2 is SNEGSKA (reference sequence). The CDR3 runs 13 residues. DNA of the CDR3: TGCAGTGCTAGTGGCCAGAGGGATTCACCCCTCCACTTT. Its protein is CSASGQRDSPLHF.

The rearrangement links TRBV19 to TRBJ1-3, with unresolved D. The V gene lost 7 bases and the J gene lost 0 bases, with 10 bases spanning the gap. The CDR3 sequence is 14 residues long. Per germline, CDR1 LNHDA and CDR2 SQIVND (reference sequence). The CDR3 loop reads CASTQTNSGNTIYF. The CDR3 DNA reads as TGTGCCAGTACCCAGACAAACTCTGGAAACACCATATATTTT.

This clone was detected many times. V usage is TRBV10-3 and J usage is TRBJ2-1, with TRBD2 identical over 16 bases. Germline V gene sequence: CDR1 ENHRY, CDR2 SYGVKD. This CDR3 spans 17 amino acids. V dropped 6 bases and J dropped 8; count of bases not matched to a gene: 10. The CDR3 region has the DNA TGTGCCATCAGCGGTGGGACTAGCGGGAGGGCCTTGGATGAGCAGTTCTTC. Protein sequence: CAISGGTSGRALDEQFF.

V and J are TRBV5-1 and TRBJ1-4, with D possibly matching TRBD1 (5 bases). With 4 bases removed from V and 6 bases from J, the gap between germline ends came to 16 bases. Germline CDR1 and CDR2: SGHRS and YFSETQ. The CDR3 is made up of 15 amino acids. CDR3 nucleotide sequence: TGCGCCAGCAGCCGCGACGGGGGATATGATGAAAAACTGTTTTTT. Translating it yields CASSRDGGYDEKLFF.